A selection of T cell receptor beta chains follows, all from one sample in a study of OX40 agonist ivuxolimab in advanced cancers. Clones were sequenced by immunoSEQ multiplex PCR, and TCRdb holds only the in-frame ones, with some missing. The sample has around 140,000 clones, about nine tenths seen once. This specimen was CD4+ or CD8+ T cells sorted from blood, taken in a trial of the OX40 agonist ivuxolimab. These TCRs come from an adult with an advanced solid tumor such as melanoma, head and neck, liver or kidney cancer. CDR3s include the opening cysteine and the closing phenylalanine or tryptophan. The order of the fields is V gene, clone size, J gene, D gene, CDR3 DNA, CDR3 protein. D genes are given only for firm matches. Clone size is stated in some rows and not others, as once, few, many or a class when expanded.

V: TRBV5-1; size: NA; J: TRBJ2-1; D: NA; DNA: TGCGCCAGCAGCTTGGTGGGAGACCCTTACAATGAGCAGTTCTTC; CDR3: CASSLVGDPYNEQFF
V: TRBV6-5; size: NA; J: TRBJ2-5; D: NA; DNA: TGTGCCAGCAGTCCTCCGGGGGTTGCCCAGACCCAGTACTTC; CDR3: CASSPPGVAQTQYF
V: TRBV2; size: NA; J: TRBJ1-2; D: NA; DNA: TGTGCCAGCTGGTCTAGAACAGCCCTATCTAACTATGGCTACACCTTC; CDR3: CASWSRTALSNYGYTF
V: TRBV30; size: NA; J: TRBJ2-7; D: TRBD1; DNA: TGTGCCTCATCGGGACAGGGCTACGAGCAGTACTTC; CDR3: CASSGQGYEQYF
V: TRBV7-8; size: NA; J: TRBJ2-3; D: NA; DNA: TGTGCCAGCAGCTCCCCTGCACGGCCCTTCACAGATACGCAGTATTTT; CDR3: CASSSPARPFTDTQYF
V: TRBV5-1; size: NA; J: TRBJ1-1; D: NA; DNA: TGCGCCAGCAGCTCCCAGGAGAACACTGAAGCTTTCTTT; CDR3: CASSSQENTEAFF
V: TRBV27; size: NA; J: TRBJ2-7; D: NA; DNA: TGTGCCAGCAGTTTTGATCCGAGCTCCTACGAGCAGTACTTC; CDR3: CASSFDPSSYEQYF
V: TRBV10-3; size: NA; J: TRBJ1-2; D: NA; DNA: TGTGCCTCTAGTCTGGACAGCTATGGCTACACCTTC; CDR3: CASSLDSYGYTF
V: TRBV19; size: NA; J: TRBJ2-5; D: TRBD1; DNA: TGTGCCAGTAGCCTCGGGACAGGGTTGGTTTACGGCCAGTACTTC; CDR3: CASSLGTGLVYGQYF
V: TRBV28; size: NA; J: TRBJ1-1; D: NA; DNA: TGTGCCAGCACCTGGGGCAGGGTTTCAGGCACTGAAGCTTTCTTT; CDR3: CASTWGRVSGTEAFF
V: TRBV5-4; size: NA; J: TRBJ1-1; D: NA; DNA: TGTGCCAGCAGCCCGCGCAGGGTGAACACTGAAGCTTTCTTT; CDR3: CASSPRRVNTEAFF
V: TRBV27; size: NA; J: TRBJ1-5; D: NA; DNA: TGTGCCAGCAGTGCAGGGGCCCCAGGGCCCCAGCATTTT; CDR3: CASSAGAPGPQHF
V: TRBV4-1; size: few; J: TRBJ2-7; D: TRBD2; DNA: TGCGCCAGCAGCCAAGTAACACTAGCGAGCTACGAGCAGTACTTC; CDR3: CASSQVTLASYEQYF
V: TRBV28; size: NA; J: TRBJ1-2; D: TRBD1; DNA: TGTGCCAGCAGTTCAGGGACAGGGAACAGGGGCTACACCTTC; CDR3: CASSSGTGNRGYTF
V: TRBV19; size: once; J: TRBJ1-1; D: TRBD1; DNA: TGTGCCTGCCGGGACAGTCAGGCATGGACTGAAGCTTTCTTT; CDR3: CACRDSQAWTEAFF
V: TRBV28; size: NA; J: TRBJ2-7; D: NA; DNA: TGTGCCAGCAGTCTACCCCAGACTAGACAGGGGCAGTACTTC; CDR3: CASSLPQTRQGQYF
V: TRBV10-3; size: few; J: TRBJ1-1; D: TRBD1; DNA: TGTGCCATCAGTGAGCCCACGACAGGGTCGGTCACTGAAGCTTTCTTT; CDR3: CAISEPTTGSVTEAFF
V: TRBV28; size: NA; J: TRBJ1-3; D: NA; DNA: TGTGCCAGCAGTTCGCCGACAGGACTTGGAAACACCATATATTTT; CDR3: CASSSPTGLGNTIYF
V: TRBV18; size: few; J: TRBJ2-1; D: NA; DNA: TGTGCCAGCTCACCGCCAGCAGGGGATGAGCAGTTCTTC; CDR3: CASSPPAGDEQFF
V: TRBV7-6; size: NA; J: TRBJ1-5; D: NA; DNA: TGTGCCAGCAGCTCGACGTCGGGGCCCCAGCATTTT; CDR3: CASSSTSGPQHF
V: TRBV9; size: NA; J: TRBJ2-3; D: TRBD2; DNA: TGTGCCAGCAGCGTAAGGCCAAGTAGCGGGAGATGGGGCACGGTCGCAGATACGCAGTATTTT; CDR3: CASSVRPSSGRWGTVADTQYF
V: TRBV7-6; size: NA; J: TRBJ2-2; D: NA; DNA: TGTGCCAGCAGCTTGAGCGGGCCCGGGGAGCTGTTTTTT; CDR3: CASSLSGPGELFF
V: TRBV11-2; size: NA; J: TRBJ2-1; D: NA; DNA: TGTGCCAGCAGCTTAGGACAAATCAATGAGCAGTTCTTC; CDR3: CASSLGQINEQFF
V: TRBV29-1; size: NA; J: TRBJ1-1; D: TRBD1; DNA: TGCAGCGTTGAAGATCGACAGGGACAGGGGTCTGAAGCTTTCTTT; CDR3: CSVEDRQGQGSEAFF
V: TRBV5-4; size: NA; J: TRBJ2-2; D: NA; DNA: TGTGCCAGCAGCTCGGGGAACACCGGGGAGCTGTTTTTT; CDR3: CASSSGNTGELFF
V: TRBV7-2; size: NA; J: TRBJ2-5; D: NA; DNA: TGTGCCAGCAGCCTTAGGGTAGGGCTGGGAGAGACCCAGTACTTC; CDR3: CASSLRVGLGETQYF
V: TRBV6-1; size: NA; J: TRBJ2-7; D: TRBD1; DNA: TGTGCCAGCATAGGCCAGGGGGCTTACGAGCAGTACTTC; CDR3: CASIGQGAYEQYF
V: TRBV18; size: NA; J: TRBJ2-7; D: TRBD1; DNA: TGTGCCAGCTCTCCATCCGGGACAGGGCCCCTCTCCTACGAGCAGTACTTC; CDR3: CASSPSGTGPLSYEQYF
V: TRBV5-1; size: once; J: TRBJ2-1; D: TRBD2; DNA: TGCGCCAGCAGCTTGGAGAATCTAGCGGGAGGTTTGGGGCAGTTCTTC; CDR3: CASSLENLAGGLGQFF
V: TRBV5-5; size: NA; J: TRBJ1-2; D: NA; DNA: TGTGCCAGCAGCTCGAGCTCCAGGGGAGACGTGAGCGGCTACACCTTC; CDR3: CASSSSSRGDVSGYTF
V: TRBV15; size: once; J: TRBJ2-7; D: TRBD1; DNA: TGTGCCACCAGCAGAGGCGGGACAGGGGGCCACGAGCAGTACTTC; CDR3: CATSRGGTGGHEQYF
V: TRBV7-6; size: NA; J: TRBJ1-2; D: TRBD1; DNA: TGTGCCAGCAGCCCAGGACAGGGTACAAGAGGCTACACCTTC; CDR3: CASSPGQGTRGYTF
V: TRBV6-5; size: NA; J: TRBJ2-1; D: TRBD2; DNA: TGTGCCAGCAGTACCTCTAGCGGGAGTTACGATGAGCAGTTCTTC; CDR3: CASSTSSGSYDEQFF
V: TRBV6-5; size: NA; J: TRBJ1-2; D: NA; DNA: TGTGCCAGCAGTTACTCACAGGATAACTATGGCTACACCTTC; CDR3: CASSYSQDNYGYTF
V: TRBV9; size: NA; J: TRBJ1-3; D: TRBD1; DNA: TGTGCCAGCAGCGTAGGTAGCGGGACAGGGGTAGGAAACACCATATATTTT; CDR3: CASSVGSGTGVGNTIYF
V: TRBV5-4; size: NA; J: TRBJ2-1; D: NA; DNA: TGTGCCAGCAGCACTGGGACCCGGGGGTATTCCAATGAGCAGTTCTTC; CDR3: CASSTGTRGYSNEQFF